A single sample gave rise to the 14 T cell receptor beta chains below, sequenced in a study of tumor-infiltrating lymphocytes in glioblastoma multiforme. Multiple V-beta primers and a C-beta primer amplified TCRB from RNA. TCRdb passed the multiplex PCR reads through MiXCR, listing each CDR3 protein once. The repertoire holds around 10,000 distinct CDR3 sequences, 55% to 80% seen once, with around 30% in the top ten. Sequencing input: brain tumor tissue. Receptors were obtained from a male donor with glioblastoma.

Concerning this clonotype itself: One end of the junction varies from germline; a read error may be responsible. The chain has TRBV11-2 and TRBJ2-1; perhaps D is TRBD1 or TRBD2 (6 bases each). CDR3 size: 17 residues. Germline V gives CDR1 SGHAT, CDR2 FQNNGV. The CDR3 region is CDSSLAVGGPSRNEQFF. The DNA of the CDR3 is TGTGACAGCAGCTTAGCAGTAGGGGGGCCTTCGCGTAATGAGCAGTTCTTC. Full variable domain (remainder filled in from reference TRBV11-2 and TRBJ2-1): EAGVAQSPRYKIIEKRQSVAFWCNPISGHATLYWYQQILGQGPKLLIQFQNNGVVDDSQLPKDRFSAERLKGVDSTLKIQPAKLEDSAVYLCDSSLAVGGPSRNEQFFGPGTRLTVL.

The V call is TRBV20-1, the J call TRBJ1-2, with D perhaps matching TRBD1 (5 bases). Trimming shortened V by 5 bases and J by 12 bases, and 19 bases separated the two germline ends. CDR1 and CDR2 (germline): DFQATT, SNEGSKA (reference sequence). The CDR3 spans 12 residues. The CDR3 DNA is TGCAGTGCTTTCCACCACGGGGCGACCGACACCTTC. Translation: CSAFHHGATDTF.

On this clonotype: An end of the junction differs from the germline gene, which may be a read error. The chain employs TRBV2 and TRBJ1-4; the D gene is possibly TRBD1 (6 bases). Per the germline V gene, CDR1 is SNHLY and CDR2 is FYNNEI. The CDR3 consists of 14 residues. The DNA for the CDR3 is TGTGCCAGCAGTCCACAGGGCTTCAATGAAAGACTGTTTTTT. Its translation: CASSPQGFNERLFF.

The V call is TRBV19, the J call TRBJ2-7; D ambiguous. The CDR3 has 13 residues. Trimming stripped 5 bases from V and 2 bases from J, with 10 bases between. In germline, CDR1 is LNHDA, CDR2 SQIVND (reference sequence). The CDR3 protein is CASSVTVTYEQYF. As DNA, the CDR3 is TGTGCCAGTAGTGTAACAGTTACCTACGAGCAGTACTTC.

The chain couples TRBV11-2 to TRBJ1-5; no clear D. With the DNA end fitting TRBJ2-3 better, the J assignment may be wrong. The length of the CDR3 is 13 residues. Germline lookup yields CDR1 SGHAT and CDR2 FQNNGV. The CDR3 nucleotides read TGTGCCGTCAGCTTAGTAGAGGATCAGCCCCAGTATTTT. This gives the protein CAVSLVEDQPQYF.

The V and J genes are TRBV29-1 and TRBJ1-1; 9 positions agree with TRBD1. CDR3 length equals 15 residues. Looked up from germline, CDR1 is SQVTM and CDR2 is ANQGSEA. V shed 6 bases, J shed 1 base, and the junction held 9 bases outside the gene matches. The CDR3 loop reads CSVTQMGQGNTEAFF. CDR3 nucleotide sequence: TGCAGCGTCACACAAATGGGACAGGGGAACACTGAAGCTTTCTTT.

As regards this clonotype: One base away lies a much larger clone, so this may be a sequencing read error. This likely comes from a read error, as the CDR3 has no conserved phenylalanine or tryptophan at its end. It is unclear where the CDR3 begins or ends on the DNA, so no DNA is shown, and the CDR3 is as TCRdb lists it. The V call is TRBV1, the J call TRBJ2-3. TRBV1 is reported as a pseudogene. The CDR3 totals 13 residues, both ends included. CDR3 sequence: CTSSQGLENTQYS.

Worth noting for this clonotype: One end of the junction fails to match germline, which may point to a read error. The V and J genes are TRBV5-1 and TRBJ1-1; D is perhaps TRBD1 (5 bases). Germline V gene sequence: CDR1 SGHRS, CDR2 YFSETQ. This CDR3 is built from 14 residues. In nucleotides, the CDR3 is TGCGTCAGCAGCTTGGAGGGGTGTAGCACTGAAGCTTTCTTT. Translating gives CVSSLEGCSTEAFF.

Of note for this clonotype: The CDR3 end shows no conserved phenylalanine or tryptophan, and so a read error is likely. V and J are TRBV5-1 and TRBJ2-1, with D unresolved. The CDR3 consists of 14 residues. Looked up from germline, CDR1 is SGHRS and CDR2 is YFSETQ. The V end was cut by 0 bases, the J end by 2 bases, with 6 bases between. The CDR3 spells CASSLGEPYNEQFV. The CDR3 DNA is TGCGCCAGCAGCTTGGGCGAGCCCTACAATGAGCAGTTCGTC.

This clonotype has just a few counts. This chain connects TRBV29-1 to TRBJ2-1; D is ambiguous. The CDR3 length is 13 residues. The germline CDR1 and CDR2 sequences are SQVTM and ANQGSEA. V was shortened by 2 bases and J by 3 bases, with 8 bases between the two germline ends. CDR3 nucleotides: TGCAGCGTTGAAAGGACGGACTACAATGAGCAGTTCTTC. It is translated as CSVERTDYNEQFF.

The table lists this clonotype with a few counts. No conserved phenylalanine or tryptophan is present at the end of the CDR3, so a read error is the likely explanation. No DNA is shown, since the ends of the CDR3 on it are uncertain; the CDR3 is the one TCRdb lists. The chain uses TRBV4-2 and TRBJ2-1; whether TRBD2, the table's D call, matches the DNA was not checked. Germline CDR1 and CDR2: LGHNA and YNFKEQ. The CDR3 has 16 amino acids, counting both end residues. The CDR3 sequence: CASGQEDAGGINEQSS.

The genes are TRBV5-1 and TRBJ1-1, with TRBD1 as a possible D gene (5 bases). Per germline, CDR1 SGHRS and CDR2 YFSETQ. Trimming removed 4 bases from V and 4 bases from J, with 14 bases in between. The CDR3 spans 14 residues. This CDR3 reads CASSLGEWFTEAFF. The CDR3 DNA follows: TGCGCCAGCAGCCTGGGGGAATGGTTCACTGAAGCTTTCTTT.

A few counts support this clonotype. The CDR3 does not close with the conserved phenylalanine or tryptophan, likely indicating a read error. The chain couples TRBV29-1 to TRBJ2-2; 8 positions agree with TRBD1. Germline CDR1 is SQVTM and CDR2 is ANQGSEA. Germline trimming cut 4 bases from V and 5 bases from J; bases unmatched to any gene: 6. The CDR3 totals 14 residues. The CDR3 nucleotides read TGCAGCGTTGGGAGGACAGGGATGACCGGGGAGCTGTTTGTT. Translating it yields CSVGRTGMTGELFV.

V is TRBV10-2 and J is TRBJ2-5; D assignment may be TRBD1 or TRBD2 (6 bases each). CDR3 length: 18 residues. Germline CDR1 reads WSHSY; CDR2 reads SAAADI. The V end lost 5 bases, the J end lost 0 bases, and 22 bases lay between the germline ends. CDR3 DNA: TGCGCCAGCAGTAACGGTTTGATGGGGGGCGTCCACCAAGAGACCCAGTACTTC. The encoded protein is CASSNGLMGGVHQETQYF.